This TCR beta chain was obtained from a study of cytomegalovirus exposure and HLA in healthy donors. Study observations and caveats: Later analysis placed DRB1 highest and HLA-C lowest in TCR association rates, which differed by HLA locus. Analysis was carried out at a later point, and it linked a missense DCLRE1C variant to TCR beta V- and J-gene trimming. Later analysis identified several of the most significant clusters that appeared linked to common viral pathogens.

The germline V gene encodes CDR1 MDHEN and CDR2 SYDVKM. Trimming took off 4 bases at V and 1 base at J, with 13 bases between the two ends. The CDR3 runs 16 residues. Primers: 60 Vbeta forward and 13 Jbeta reverse. Original handling: As a later analysis found, there were roughly 80 million unique TCR beta chains, of which roughly 11 million were shared. TCRdb's copy holds only in-frame clones and misses some; the assay was immunoSEQ multiplex PCR. The DNA gave D and trimming, while V, J and clone size come from that table. The table includes some 170,000 clones, around 69% detected once. On this clone: What it binds is not known.

The chain couples TRBV28 to TRBJ2-2; possible D gene TRBD2, 6 bases. The source material was PBMCs. The sequence came from a woman in her twenties or thirties in good health and CMV-seronegative. CDR3 sequence: CASSSPRGLNTGELFF. The CDR3 DNA is TGTGCCAGCAGTTCCCCCCGGGGACTGAACACCGGGGAGCTGTTTTTT. Combining the CDR3 with reference TRBV28 and TRBJ2-2 gives the whole variable domain DVKVTQSSRYLVKRTGEKVFLECVQDMDHENMFWYRQDPGLGLRLIYFSYDVKMKEKGDIPEGYSVSREKKERFSLILESASTNQTSMYLCASSSPRGLNTGELFFGEGSRLTVL.